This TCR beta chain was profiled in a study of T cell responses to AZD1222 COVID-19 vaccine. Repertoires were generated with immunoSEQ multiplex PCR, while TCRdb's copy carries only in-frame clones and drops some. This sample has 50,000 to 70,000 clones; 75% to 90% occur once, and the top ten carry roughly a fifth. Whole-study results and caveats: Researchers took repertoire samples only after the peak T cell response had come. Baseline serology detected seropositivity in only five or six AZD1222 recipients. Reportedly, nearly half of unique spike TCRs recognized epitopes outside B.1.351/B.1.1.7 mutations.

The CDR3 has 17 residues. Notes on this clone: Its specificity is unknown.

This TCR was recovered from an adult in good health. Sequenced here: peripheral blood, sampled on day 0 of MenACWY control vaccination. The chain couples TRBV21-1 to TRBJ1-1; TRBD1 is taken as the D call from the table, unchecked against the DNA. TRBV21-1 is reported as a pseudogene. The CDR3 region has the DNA TGTGCCAGCACCGGAATGGAGATCAGGGTCGAGAACACTGAAGCTTTCTTT. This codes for CASTGMEIRVENTEAFF.